What follows are 24 T cell receptor beta chains derived from one specimen sequenced in a study of blood T cell repertoires in COVID-19 (dated by TCRdb to between 2020 and 2021). Preparation of the library involved the immunoSEQ multiplex PCR assay. TCRdb obtained this table from immuneACCESS and retained in-frame rearrangements with V and J assigned. These tables miss some clones; where compared with another copy, unresolved V genes account for less than half of the shortfall, and the remainder is unexplained. The sample table shows about 300,000 clones, and over 85% are seen once. Together, the top ten hold about 2% of the sample. The sequenced sample consisted of peripheral blood. These receptors were taken from a woman aged 25-40 years with COVID-19, enrolled during active disease.

This sequence joins TRBV19 and TRBJ1-1; D is uncertain. With 6 bases removed from V and 3 bases from J, the gap between germline ends came to 8 bases. The CDR3 has 12 amino acids. Germline CDR1 is LNHDA and CDR2 is SQIVND (reference sequence). The CDR3 nucleotides read TGTGCCAGTAGGAGGGATGACACTGAAGCTTTCTTT. Encoded protein: CASRRDDTEAFF.

This chain joins TRBV6-5 and TRBJ1-5; D uncertain. Trimming took 6 bases from V and 2 from J, leaving 14 bases between them. Germline V lookup: CDR1 MNHEY, CDR2 SVGAGI. The CDR3 length is 15 residues. CDR3 in DNA: TGTGCCAGCAGATCCGGACTTTGGGGCAATCAGCCCCAGCATTTT. Translation gives CASRSGLWGNQPQHF.

The J gene is TRBJ2-2, the V gene TRBV27; 8 bases match TRBD2. Germline CDR1 MNHEY, CDR2 SMNVEV (reference sequence). Trimming at V came to 3 bases and at J to 6 bases, leaving 6 bases not matched to a gene. The CDR3 consists of 15 residues. Here the CDR3 reads CASSLSAGAAGELFF. CDR3 in DNA: TGTGCCAGCAGTTTGTCAGCGGGGGCGGCCGGGGAGCTGTTTTTT.

This clone has only one observation. V usage is TRBV11-2 and J usage is TRBJ1-1; TRBD1 might be the D (6 bases). Trimming removed 5 bases at V and 1 base at J, with 20 bases between. The CDR3 contains 17 residues. Germline V gives CDR1 SGHAT, CDR2 FQNNGV. The CDR3 region is CASSLLWVQGQNTEAFF. CDR3 coding DNA: TGTGCCAGCAGCCTATTGTGGGTGCAGGGGCAGAACACTGAAGCTTTCTTT.

The chain joins TRBV10-1 to TRBJ2-2; 8 nucleotides agree with TRBD1. Germline CDR1 reads WNHNN; CDR2 reads SYGVQD (reference sequence). The CDR3 covers 15 residues. The V segment lost 2 bases and the J segment 6 bases; nucleotides outside the gene matches: 5. DNA for the CDR3: TGCGCCAGCAGTGAGAGTCAGGGGGCCGCCGGGGAGCTGTTTTTT. This gives the protein CASSESQGAAGELFF.

This chain uses TRBV19 with TRBJ1-5; 9 bases are a match to TRBD1. Germline CDR1 reads LNHDA; CDR2 reads SQIVND (reference sequence). There are 15 residues in the CDR3. V gave up 5 bases and J gave up 11 bases; unmatched junction bases: 13. CDR3: CASSDTGGPVLAQHF. CDR3 coding DNA: TGTGCCAGTAGTGACACAGGGGGCCCGGTGCTAGCCCAGCATTTT.

J is TRBJ2-1 and V is TRBV14; D unclear. CDR1 SGHDN and CDR2 FVKESK come from the germline V gene. Trimming shortened V by 1 base and J by 13 bases, and 14 bases separated the two germline ends. The CDR3 has 13 residues. This chain's CDR3 is CASSQGFSGRQFF. CDR3 DNA: TGTGCCAGCAGCCAAGGATTTTCTGGGCGTCAGTTCTTC.

The sample holds a few counts of this clone. This chain links TRBV9 with TRBJ2-2, with 8 bases aligning to TRBD2. The CDR3 length is 17 residues. V shed 4 bases, J shed 2 bases, and the junction held 10 bases outside the gene matches. In germline, CDR1 is SGDLS, CDR2 YYNGEE. The CDR3 spells CASSTSRAGGNTGELFF. The CDR3 nucleotides are TGTGCCAGCAGCACTAGCCGGGCGGGGGGTAACACCGGGGAGCTGTTTTTT.

This chain uses TRBV3-1 (or the pseudogene TRBV3-2) with TRBJ2-5, with D perhaps TRBD2 (6 bases). The V end lost 4 bases, the J end lost 4 bases, and 19 bases lay between the germline ends. Looked up from germline, CDR1 is LGHDT and CDR2 is YNNKEL (reference sequence). The CDR3 covers 16 residues. The CDR3 nucleotides read TGTGCCAGCAGCCCTCGGGCTATCGGGGGTGGAGAGACCCAGTACTTC. The encoded protein is CASSPRAIGGGETQYF.

The V call is TRBV27, the J call TRBJ1-2; TRBD1 matches at 10 bases. The V gene end was trimmed by 8 bases and the J gene end by 8 bases; junction bases not matched to a gene: 11. The CDR3 extends over 14 amino acids. Germline loops: CDR1 MNHEY, CDR2 SMNVEV (reference sequence). The DNA of the CDR3 is TGTGCCAGCTCTCAGGGACAGGGGTTAGGGGGCTACACCTTC. It is translated as CASSQGQGLGGYTF.

This clone has only one observation. The chain combines TRBV4-1 with TRBJ1-4; D is uncertain. Germline V gene data show CDR1 as MGHRA and CDR2 as YSYEKL. V lost 4 bases, J lost 8 bases, and 11 bases lay in between. This CDR3 is 13 amino acids long. The CDR3 protein is CASSRHSGEKLFF. The CDR3 DNA is TGCGCCAGCAGCCGACACTCTGGGGAAAAACTGTTTTTT.

The chain combines TRBV4-2 with TRBJ2-1, with 7 bases that match TRBD2. Trimming took 0 bases from V and 1 from J; bases not matched to a gene: 9. Germline V CDR1 and CDR2: LGHNA, YNFKEQ. CDR3 length: 18 residues. Here the CDR3 reads CASSQDLQGGGSYNEQFF. CDR3 DNA: TGTGCCAGCAGCCAAGATCTCCAGGGCGGGGGTTCCTACAATGAGCAGTTCTTC.

The chain carries TRBV4-1 and TRBJ1-5; no firm D call. Trimming cost V 4 bases and J 2 bases, with 9 bases left between them. CDR3 size: 14 residues. CDR1 and CDR2 from the germline V gene are MGHRA and YSYEKL. The CDR3 loop reads CASSPKLGNQPQHF. The CDR3 DNA is TGCGCCAGCAGCCCAAAGCTGGGCAATCAGCCCCAGCATTTT.

This chain connects TRBV4-3 to TRBJ2-2, with 7 bases identical to TRBD2. Trimming at V came to 0 bases and at J to 1 base, leaving 2 bases not matched to a gene. CDR3 length equals 16 residues. Per the germline V gene, CDR1 is LGHNA and CDR2 is YSLEER. This CDR3 is CASSQETGGNTGELFF. In DNA, the CDR3 is TGCGCCAGCAGCCAAGAGACGGGGGGGAACACCGGGGAGCTGTTTTTT.

This clone came up a few times. The rearrangement uses TRBV15 and TRBJ1-6; 9 bases align to TRBD1. Trimming removed 0 bases from V and 6 bases from J; junction bases left unmatched: 6. There are 17 residues in the CDR3. Germline loops: CDR1 LNHNV, CDR2 YYDKDF (reference sequence). The CDR3 loop reads CATSRDKGTGSNSPLHF. The DNA for the CDR3 is TGTGCCACCAGCAGAGATAAAGGGACAGGGTCTAATTCACCCCTCCACTTT. Together with reference TRBV15 and TRBJ1-6, the CDR3 gives the full variable domain: DAMVIQNPRYQVTQFGKPVTLSCSQTLNHNVMYWYQQKSSQAPKLLFHYYDKDFNNEADTPDNFQSRRPNTSFCFLDIRSPGLGDTAMYLCATSRDKGTGSNSPLHFGNGTRLTVT.

The table lists this clone with a count of one. The gene calls are TRBV9 and TRBJ2-1; D is unresolved. Germline V gives CDR1 SGDLS, CDR2 YYNGEE. The ends were cut back, 0 bases at V and 6 bases at J, with 7 bases in the middle. The CDR3 spans 13 residues. The CDR3 DNA reads as TGTGCCAGCAGCGTAGTGTCGGGCAATGAGCAGTTCTTC. This gives the protein CASSVVSGNEQFF.

The genes are TRBV2 and TRBJ2-7, with TRBD1 matching 7 bases. This CDR3 has 13 residues. Losses at the gene ends were 7 bases for V and 5 bases for J; bases not matched to a gene: 8. Germline V gene sequence: CDR1 SNHLY, CDR2 FYNNEI. CDR3 nucleotides: TGTGCCAGCAAAAGGACAGGTGTACACGAGCAGTACTTC. Amino acid sequence: CASKRTGVHEQYF.

V and J are TRBV6-2 or TRBV6-3 and TRBJ2-1, with 9 bases lining up with TRBD1. With V trimmed by 6 bases and J by 8 bases, 5 bases remained unmatched. The V gene's germline CDR1 is MNHEY and CDR2 SVGEGT. The CDR3 runs 13 residues. CDR3 nucleotides: TGTGCCAGCAGCCTCGACAGGGGGGATGAGCAGTTCTTC. It specifies CASSLDRGDEQFF.

V is TRBV19 and J is TRBJ1-5, with a possible D match to TRBD1 (6 bases). Germline CDR1 LNHDA, CDR2 SQIVND (reference sequence). CDR3 size: 13 residues. Trimming took off 6 bases at V and 7 bases at J, with 13 bases between the two ends. CDR3 amino acids: CASRPQGWQPQHF. The CDR3 DNA sequence: TGTGCCAGTAGGCCACAGGGTTGGCAGCCCCAGCATTTT.

CDR3 protein: CASSFSLGWTSGLGELFF. CDR3 bases: TGTGCCAGCAGTTTTTCCCTTGGCTGGACTAGCGGACTCGGGGAGCTGTTTTTT. The chain links TRBV27 to TRBJ2-2; TRBD2 agrees at 10 bases. The V gene's germline CDR1 is MNHEY and CDR2 SMNVEV (reference sequence). The CDR3 loop spans 18 amino acids. The V and J ends lost 3 bases and 7 bases, in that order; junction bases with no gene match: 14.

This clone showed up just a few times. The rearrangement joins TRBV6-5 to TRBJ1-1; the D gene is possibly TRBD1 (5 bases). Germline assignment: CDR1 MNHEY and CDR2 SVGAGI. CDR3 length: 14 amino acids. V was shortened by 5 bases and J by 1 base, with 11 bases between the two germline ends. The CDR3: CASSPGFRNTEAFF. Written as DNA, the CDR3 is TGTGCCAGCAGTCCAGGGTTTCGGAACACTGAAGCTTTCTTT.

This chain joins TRBV5-1 and TRBJ1-2; 12 nucleotides match TRBD1. Germline V lookup: CDR1 SGHRS, CDR2 YFSETQ. The J segment lost 6 bases and the V segment lost 5 bases, leaving 8 bases of the junction unmatched. The CDR3 length is 15 residues. The CDR3 DNA follows: TGCGCCAGCAGGGCCGGGACAGGGGGCGGAGATGGCTACACCTTC. Amino acids: CASRAGTGGGDGYTF.

V and J are TRBV4-2 and TRBJ1-2; D uncertain. V was pared by 0 bases and J by 3 bases, with 11 bases between. The CDR3 contains 15 residues. Per the germline V gene, CDR1 is LGHNA and CDR2 is YNFKEQ. In DNA, the CDR3 is TGTGCCAGCAGCCAAGAAGAGACACCTTACTATGGCTACACCTTC. It codes for CASSQEETPYYGYTF.

The chain couples TRBV7-9 to TRBJ2-1, with 9 bases matching TRBD2. The CDR3 sequence is 14 residues long. The ends lost 6 bases at V and 4 bases at J; junction bases unmatched: 4. Germline CDR1 and CDR2: SEHNR and FQNEAQ (reference sequence). This chain's CDR3 is CASRLAGLYNEQFF. The CDR3 DNA reads as TGTGCCAGCAGACTAGCGGGTTTGTACAATGAGCAGTTCTTC.